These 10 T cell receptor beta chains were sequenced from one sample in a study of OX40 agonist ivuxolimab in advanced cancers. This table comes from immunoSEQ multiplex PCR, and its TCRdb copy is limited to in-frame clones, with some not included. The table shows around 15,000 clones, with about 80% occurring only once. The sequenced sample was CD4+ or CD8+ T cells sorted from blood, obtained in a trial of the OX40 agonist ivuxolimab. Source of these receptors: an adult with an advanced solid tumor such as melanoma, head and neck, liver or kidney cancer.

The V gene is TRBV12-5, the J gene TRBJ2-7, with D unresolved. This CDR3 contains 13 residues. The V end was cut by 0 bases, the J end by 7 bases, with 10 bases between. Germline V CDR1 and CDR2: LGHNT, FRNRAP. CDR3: CASGLVLIGEQYF. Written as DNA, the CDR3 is TGTGCTAGTGGTTTGGTACTAATCGGGGAGCAGTACTTC.

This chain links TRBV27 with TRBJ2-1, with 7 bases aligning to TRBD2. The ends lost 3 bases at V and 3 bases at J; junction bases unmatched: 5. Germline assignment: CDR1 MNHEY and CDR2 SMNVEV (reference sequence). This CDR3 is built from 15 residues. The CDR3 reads CASSFFPGGYNEQFF. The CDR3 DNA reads TGTGCCAGCAGTTTTTTCCCGGGGGGCTACAATGAGCAGTTCTTC.

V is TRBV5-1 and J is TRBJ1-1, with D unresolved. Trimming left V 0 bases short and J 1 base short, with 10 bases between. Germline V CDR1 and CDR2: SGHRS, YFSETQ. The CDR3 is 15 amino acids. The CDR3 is CASSLAGPRNTEAFF. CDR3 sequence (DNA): TGCGCCAGCAGCTTGGCCGGGCCCCGGAACACTGAAGCTTTCTTT.

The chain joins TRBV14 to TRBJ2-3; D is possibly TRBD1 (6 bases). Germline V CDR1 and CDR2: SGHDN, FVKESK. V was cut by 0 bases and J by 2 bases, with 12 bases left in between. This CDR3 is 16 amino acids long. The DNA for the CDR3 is TGTGCCAGCAGCCAAGACCCATGGACAGTCACAGATACGCAGTATTTT. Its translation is CASSQDPWTVTDTQYF.

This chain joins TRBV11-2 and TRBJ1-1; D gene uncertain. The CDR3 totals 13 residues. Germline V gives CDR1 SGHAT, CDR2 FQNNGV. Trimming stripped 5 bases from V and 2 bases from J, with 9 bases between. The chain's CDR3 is CASSSGSNTEAFF. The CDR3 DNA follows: TGTGCCAGCAGCAGCGGCAGTAACACTGAAGCTTTCTTT.

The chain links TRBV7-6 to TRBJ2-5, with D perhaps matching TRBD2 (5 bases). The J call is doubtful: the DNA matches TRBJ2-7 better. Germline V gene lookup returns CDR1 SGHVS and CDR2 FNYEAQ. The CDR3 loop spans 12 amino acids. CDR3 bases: TGTGCCAGCGAGGGATCCTCCTACGAGCAGTACTTC. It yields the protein CASEGSSYEQYF.

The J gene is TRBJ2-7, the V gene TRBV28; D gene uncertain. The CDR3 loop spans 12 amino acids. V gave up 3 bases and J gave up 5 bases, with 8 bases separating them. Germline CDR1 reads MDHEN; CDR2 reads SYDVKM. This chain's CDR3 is CASSFDADEQYF. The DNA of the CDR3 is TGTGCCAGCAGTTTCGACGCGGACGAGCAGTACTTC.

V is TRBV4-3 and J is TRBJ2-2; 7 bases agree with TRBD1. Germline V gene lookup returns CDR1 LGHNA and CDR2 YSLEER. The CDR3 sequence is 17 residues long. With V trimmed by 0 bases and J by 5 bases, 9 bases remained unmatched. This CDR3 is CASSQDRQGTMTGELFF. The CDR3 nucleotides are TGCGCCAGCAGCCAAGACCGACAGGGAACTATGACCGGGGAGCTGTTTTTT.

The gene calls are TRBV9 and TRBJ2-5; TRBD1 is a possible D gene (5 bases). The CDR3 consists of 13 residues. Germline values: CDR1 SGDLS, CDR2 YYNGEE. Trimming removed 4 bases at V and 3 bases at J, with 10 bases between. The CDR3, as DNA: TGTGCCAGCAGCCCCCCCAGGGAAGAGACCCAGTACTTC. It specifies CASSPPREETQYF. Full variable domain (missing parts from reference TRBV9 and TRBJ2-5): DSGVTQTPKHLITATGQRVTLRCSPRSGDLSVYWYQQSLDQGLQFLIQYYNGEERAKGNILERFSAQQFPDLHSELNLSSLELGDSALYFCASSPPREETQYFGPGTRLLVL.

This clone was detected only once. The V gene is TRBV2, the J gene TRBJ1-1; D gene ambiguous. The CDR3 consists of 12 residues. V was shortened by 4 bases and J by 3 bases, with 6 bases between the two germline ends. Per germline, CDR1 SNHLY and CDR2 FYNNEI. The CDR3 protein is CASSGGYTEAFF. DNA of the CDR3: TGTGCCAGCAGTGGGGGTTACACTGAAGCTTTCTTT.